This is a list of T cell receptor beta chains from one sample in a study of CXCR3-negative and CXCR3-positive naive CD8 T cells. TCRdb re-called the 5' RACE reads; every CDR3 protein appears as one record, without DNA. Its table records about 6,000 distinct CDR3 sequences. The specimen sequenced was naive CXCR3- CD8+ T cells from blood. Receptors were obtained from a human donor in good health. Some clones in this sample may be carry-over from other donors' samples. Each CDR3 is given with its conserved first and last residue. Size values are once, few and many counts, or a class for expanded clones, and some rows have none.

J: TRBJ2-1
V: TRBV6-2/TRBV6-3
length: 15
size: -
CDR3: CASSSPGTGNNEQFF

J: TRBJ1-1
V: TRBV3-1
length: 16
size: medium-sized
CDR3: CASSQERDHIGAEAFF

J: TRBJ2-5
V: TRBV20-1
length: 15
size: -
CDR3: CSAPRGLAARGTQYF

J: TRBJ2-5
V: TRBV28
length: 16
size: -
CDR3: CAASAREPSFQETQYF

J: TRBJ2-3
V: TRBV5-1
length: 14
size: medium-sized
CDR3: CASKPQGYPDTQYF

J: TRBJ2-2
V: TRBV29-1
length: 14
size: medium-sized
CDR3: CSVEAGTNTGELFF

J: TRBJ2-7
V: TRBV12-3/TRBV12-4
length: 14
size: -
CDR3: CASSLWRGANEQYF

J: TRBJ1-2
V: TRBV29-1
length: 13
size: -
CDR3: CSVETGDNYGYTF

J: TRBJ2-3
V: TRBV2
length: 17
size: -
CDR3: CASRGAWDRSSVYTQYF

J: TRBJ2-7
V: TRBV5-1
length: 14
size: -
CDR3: CASSLVPSGYEQYF

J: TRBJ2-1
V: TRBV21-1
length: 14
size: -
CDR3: CASSKEGGYNEQFF

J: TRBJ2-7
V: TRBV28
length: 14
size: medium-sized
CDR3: CASSLTSGPYEQYF

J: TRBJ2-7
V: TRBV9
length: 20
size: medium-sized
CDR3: CASSNLGETGTSGTPYEQYF

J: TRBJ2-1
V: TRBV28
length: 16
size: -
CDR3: CASSLSPLDLYNEQFF

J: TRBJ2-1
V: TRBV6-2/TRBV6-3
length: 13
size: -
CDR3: CASSIAGGGEQFF

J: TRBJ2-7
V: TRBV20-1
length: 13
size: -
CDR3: CSAREGFGSEQYF

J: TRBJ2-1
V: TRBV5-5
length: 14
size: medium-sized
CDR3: CASSLGPSMNEQFF

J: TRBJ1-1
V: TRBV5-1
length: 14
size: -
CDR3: CASSFGQMNTEAFF

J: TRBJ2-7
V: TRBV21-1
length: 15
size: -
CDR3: CASSPGGTELYEQYF

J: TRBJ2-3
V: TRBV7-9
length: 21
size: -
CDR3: CASSSSALSGFGASDTDTQYF

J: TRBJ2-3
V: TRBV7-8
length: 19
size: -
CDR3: CASSSALSYSGSITDTQYF

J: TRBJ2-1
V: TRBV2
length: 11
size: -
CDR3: CASTGVREQFF

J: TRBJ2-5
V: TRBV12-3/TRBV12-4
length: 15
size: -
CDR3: CASSPRQGVLETQYF

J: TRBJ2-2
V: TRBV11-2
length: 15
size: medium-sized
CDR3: CASSLFILNTGELFF

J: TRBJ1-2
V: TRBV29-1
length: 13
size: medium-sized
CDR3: CSVVITTGRGYTF

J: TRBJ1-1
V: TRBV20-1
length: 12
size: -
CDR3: CSAEGGNTEAFF

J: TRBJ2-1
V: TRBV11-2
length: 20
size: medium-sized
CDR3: CASSLVPTSGSQGSYNEQFF

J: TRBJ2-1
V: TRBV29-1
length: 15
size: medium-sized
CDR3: CSVEAGTSGIDEQFF

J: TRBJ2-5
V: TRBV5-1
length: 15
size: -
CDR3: CASSLNGGPQETQYF

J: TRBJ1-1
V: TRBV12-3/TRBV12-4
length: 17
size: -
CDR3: CASSSSLGGVVNTEAFF

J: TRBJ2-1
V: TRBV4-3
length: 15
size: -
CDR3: CASSQGLAERNEQFF

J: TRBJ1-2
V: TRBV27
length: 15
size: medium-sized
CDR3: CASSLSFGDYYGYTF

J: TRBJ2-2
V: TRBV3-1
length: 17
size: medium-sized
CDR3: CASSQKTSGREDGELFF

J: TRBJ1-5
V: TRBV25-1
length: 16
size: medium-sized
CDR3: CASSEFGGNVDQPQHF

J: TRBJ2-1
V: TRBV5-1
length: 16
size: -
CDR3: CASSLGGRSSYNEQFF

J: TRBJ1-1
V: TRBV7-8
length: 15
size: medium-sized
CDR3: CASSASGWMNTEAFF

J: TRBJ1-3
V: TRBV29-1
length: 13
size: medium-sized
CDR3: CSAWPVEGNTIYF

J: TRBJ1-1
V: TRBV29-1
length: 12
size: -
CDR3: CSVVGGNTEAFF

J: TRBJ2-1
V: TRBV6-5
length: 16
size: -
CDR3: CASSYSSDIDHNEQFF

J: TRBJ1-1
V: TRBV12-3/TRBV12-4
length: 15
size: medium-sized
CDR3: CASRPGTGVSAEAFF

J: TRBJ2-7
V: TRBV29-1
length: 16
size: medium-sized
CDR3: CSVEDRTGTGTGEQYF

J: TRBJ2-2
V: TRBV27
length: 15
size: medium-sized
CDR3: CASSLWVGDTGELFF

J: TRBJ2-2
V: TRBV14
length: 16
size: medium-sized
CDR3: CASSQESRANTGELFF